Detailed here is one T cell receptor (beta chain). This specimen comes from a study of T cell responses to AZD1222 COVID-19 vaccine. Profiling relied on immunoSEQ multiplex PCR, and the TCRdb table lists in-frame clones only, not all of them. The table records about 160,000 clones, over 75% of them present only once. Between the trimmed V and J ends, which lost 3 bases and 1 base, there was a span of 12 bases. The germline V gene has CDR1 KGHSH and CDR2 LQKENI. The CDR3 is 15 amino acids. The sample here was peripheral blood, taken 28 days after the second AZD1222 dose. The chain is built from TRBV18 and TRBJ1-1; D gene uncertain. The sequence derives from an adult who received the AZD1222 COVID-19 vaccine. CDR3 coding DNA: TGTGCCAGCTCACCTCCGGACGGCGCGAACACTGAAGCTTTCTTT. It translates to CASSPPDGANTEAFF. Drawing the rest from reference TRBV18 and TRBJ1-1, the complete variable domain is NAGVMQNPRHLVRRRGQEARLRCSPMKGHSHVYWYRQLPEEGLKFMVYLQKENIIDESGMPKERFSAEFPKEGPSILRIQQVVRGDSAAYFCASSPPDGANTEAFFGQGTRLTVV.